The rows below give T cell receptor beta chains drawn from one sample of a study of T cell responses to AZD1222 COVID-19 vaccine. Measured with immunoSEQ multiplex PCR; TCRdb has only the in-frame clones, and not every one. The table lists approximately 84,000 clones, around 90% of them singletons. This specimen was peripheral blood, taken on day 0 of AZD1222 vaccination. All receptors derive from an adult in good health. The CDR3 runs from the conserved cysteine through the conserved F or W. The D gene is left open where the match is weak. For some rows the clone size is stated as once, few or many, or as a class when expanded; others skip it.

-	TRBV18	TRBJ1-1	TRBD1	CASSDRDRGTEAFF	TGTGCCAGCTCAGACCGGGACAGGGGGACTGAAGCTTTCTTT
-	TRBV7-9	TRBJ1-2	-	CASLPGTPSTFGYTF	TGTGCCAGCCTACCCGGGACTCCCTCAACTTTTGGCTACACCTTC
-	TRBV27	TRBJ1-5	TRBD1	CASSSGTGYPYQPQHF	TGTGCCAGCAGTTCTGGGACAGGGTATCCATATCAGCCCCAGCATTTT
-	TRBV5-1	TRBJ1-4	-	CASSGLDNEKLFF	TGCGCCAGCAGTGGTCTTGACAACGAAAAACTGTTTTTT
-	TRBV27	TRBJ1-4	-	CASSLLTGEKLFF	TGTGCCAGCAGTTTACTCACCGGTGAAAAACTGTTTTTT
-	TRBV7-9	TRBJ1-3	-	CASSTIGNTIYF	TGTGCCAGCAGCACGATCGGAAACACCATATATTTT
-	TRBV2	TRBJ2-1	TRBD2	CASRERGGSYNEQFF	TGTGCCAGCAGGGAGCGGGGGGGCTCCTACAATGAGCAGTTCTTC
-	TRBV6-5	TRBJ2-7	-	CASSYKGWGHYEQYF	TGTGCCAGCAGTTATAAGGGGTGGGGGCACTACGAGCAGTACTTC
-	TRBV2	TRBJ1-2	-	CASSEAALNYGYTF	TGTGCCAGCAGTGAAGCGGCCTTAAACTATGGCTACACCTTC
-	TRBV4-1	TRBJ1-1	-	CASSQAKGHPNAMNTEAFF	TGCGCCAGCAGCCAAGCTAAGGGACATCCTAACGCCATGAACACTGAAGCTTTCTTT
-	TRBV4-3	TRBJ1-4	-	CASSQGSGGLTNEKLFF	TGCGCCAGCAGCCAAGGGTCTGGGGGCCTGACTAATGAAAAACTGTTTTTT
-	TRBV5-8	TRBJ2-1	TRBD2	CASSLSSGEQFF	TGTGCCAGCAGCTTGTCTAGCGGAGAGCAGTTCTTC
-	TRBV6-6	TRBJ1-5	-	CASSAGISRVDQPQHF	TGTGCCAGCAGCGCGGGCATATCCAGGGTAGATCAGCCCCAGCATTTT
-	TRBV21-1	TRBJ2-7	-	CASSKQGSSYEQYF	TGTGCCAGCAGCAAACAGGGTAGCAGCTACGAGCAGTACTTC
few	TRBV3-1/TRBV3-2	TRBJ2-2	TRBD1	CASSQEDRVTGELFF	TGTGCCAGCAGCCAAGAGGACAGGGTGACCGGGGAGCTGTTTTTT
once	TRBV12-3/TRBV12-4	TRBJ1-2	TRBD1	CASSFNRGSGYTF	TGTGCCAGCAGTTTTAACAGGGGGTCTGGCTACACCTTC
-	TRBV6-4	TRBJ2-3	-	CASSDSRGGTDTQYF	TGTGCCAGCAGTGACTCCCGTGGGGGGACAGATACGCAGTATTTT
-	TRBV6-1	TRBJ2-6	TRBD1	CASSEVVRTGSSGANVLTF	TGTGCCAGCAGTGAAGTCGTGAGGACAGGTAGCTCTGGGGCCAACGTCCTGACTTTC
-	TRBV6-4	TRBJ1-2	TRBD1	CASSEGQGSNGYTF	TGTGCCAGCAGTGAGGGACAGGGATCCAACGGCTACACCTTC
once	TRBV2	TRBJ2-1	-	CASGTSGVAWGNEQFF	TGTGCCAGCGGAACCTCGGGAGTCGCATGGGGCAATGAGCAGTTCTTC
-	TRBV5-4	TRBJ2-1	-	CASSLSRNEQFF	TGTGCCAGCAGCTTGAGTCGGAATGAGCAGTTCTTC
-	TRBV30	TRBJ1-6	-	CAWSVGRTLASYNSPLHF	TGTGCCTGGAGTGTCGGCAGGACTCTTGCCTCCTATAATTCACCCCTCCACTTT
-	TRBV30	TRBJ2-7	-	CAWSVPRPGAAYEQYF	TGTGCCTGGAGTGTACCACGACCGGGAGCAGCCTACGAGCAGTACTTC
-	TRBV9	TRBJ1-1	-	CASSAGTNTEAFF	TGTGCCAGCAGCGCCGGGACGAACACTGAAGCTTTCTTT
few	TRBV6-1	TRBJ2-5	-	CASSEADIKGEETQYF	TGTGCCAGCAGTGAAGCGGATATCAAGGGAGAAGAGACCCAGTACTTC
-	TRBV6-5	TRBJ2-2	-	CASRRFNSGTGELFF	TGTGCCAGCAGGCGCTTTAATAGCGGCACCGGGGAGCTGTTTTTT
once	TRBV18	TRBJ2-3	-	CASSPMVSGNTDTQYF	TGTGCCAGCTCACCAATGGTTAGCGGAAACACAGATACGCAGTATTTT
-	TRBV7-2	TRBJ2-1	TRBD1	CASSSSTWTGGHHNEQFF	TGTGCCAGCAGCTCGAGCACCTGGACAGGGGGCCATCACAATGAGCAGTTCTTC
-	TRBV18	TRBJ2-3	TRBD2	CASSPAPLAGTDTQYF	TGTGCCAGCTCACCAGCGCCACTAGCGGGGACAGATACGCAGTATTTT
once	TRBV6-5	TRBJ2-1	-	CASPGTAYNEQFF	TGTGCCAGCCCCGGGACTGCGTACAATGAGCAGTTCTTC
-	TRBV24-1	TRBJ2-3	-	CATSDSRTDTQYF	TGTGCCACCAGTGATTCTCGTACAGATACGCAGTATTTT
-	TRBV15	TRBJ2-4	-	CATSRERQNIQYF	TGTGCCACCAGCAGAGAAAGGCAAAACATTCAGTACTTC
once	TRBV27	TRBJ2-1	TRBD2	CASKRLAVTYSLHNEQFF	TGTGCCAGCAAAAGACTAGCGGTAACATATTCCCTCCACAATGAGCAGTTCTTC
-	TRBV7-3	TRBJ2-2	TRBD2	CASSDTPGLAGLFGAGELFF	TGTGCCAGCAGCGACACTCCGGGACTAGCGGGGCTTTTTGGGGCCGGGGAGCTGTTTTTT
-	TRBV3-1/TRBV3-2	TRBJ2-7	TRBD2	CASSPWTSNTYEQYF	TGTGCCAGCAGCCCATGGACTAGTAACACCTACGAGCAGTACTTC
-	TRBV19	TRBJ2-2	TRBD2	CASSPLGGESGSWGTGELFF	TGTGCCAGTAGTCCCCTCGGGGGGGAAAGCGGGAGCTGGGGCACCGGGGAGCTGTTTTTT
-	TRBV6-5	TRBJ2-5	-	CASSYPPGQETQYF	TGTGCCAGCAGTTACCCGCCTGGGCAAGAGACCCAGTACTTC
-	TRBV9	TRBJ1-5	-	CASSVSGSNQPQHF	TGTGCCAGCAGCGTTTCAGGGAGCAATCAGCCCCAGCATTTT
-	TRBV6-2/TRBV6-3	TRBJ1-5	-	CASSYVRRSNQPQHF	TGTGCCAGCAGTTACGTCAGGCGAAGCAATCAGCCCCAGCATTTT
-	TRBV5-1	TRBJ1-4	TRBD1	CASSSRDSLNEKLFF	TGCGCCAGCAGCTCACGGGACAGCCTTAATGAAAAACTGTTTTTT
-	TRBV21-1	TRBJ2-7	-	CASRKRDFSYEQYF	TGTGCCAGCAGAAAAAGGGACTTCTCCTACGAGCAGTACTTC
-	TRBV2	TRBJ1-2	-	CASSEAGYANYGYTF	TGTGCCAGCAGTGAAGCGGGCTATGCTAACTATGGCTACACCTTC
-	TRBV5-6	TRBJ1-3	TRBD1	CASSLVTGGNTIYF	TGTGCCAGCAGCTTGGTGACAGGGGGAAACACCATATATTTT
-	TRBV7-3	TRBJ1-1	-	CASSPRTEIRESTEAFF	TGTGCCAGCAGCCCACGAACTGAGATCCGGGAATCCACTGAAGCTTTCTTT
-	TRBV12-3/TRBV12-4	TRBJ2-2	-	CASTLTGELFF	TGTGCCAGCACTCTCACCGGGGAGCTGTTTTTT
-	TRBV15	TRBJ1-5	-	CATSRGVGQPQHF	TGTGCCACCAGCAGAGGGGTTGGACAGCCCCAGCATTTT
-	TRBV9	TRBJ1-2	-	CASSVGVTLANYGYTF	TGTGCCAGCAGCGTAGGAGTGACCTTAGCTAACTATGGCTACACCTTC
once	TRBV12-3/TRBV12-4	TRBJ1-4	-	CASSFWGEKLFF	TGTGCCAGCAGTTTTTGGGGTGAAAAACTGTTTTTT
-	TRBV5-1	TRBJ1-3	-	CASSLAGSISGNTIYF	TGCGCCAGCAGCTTGGCTGGCAGTATCTCTGGAAACACCATATATTTT